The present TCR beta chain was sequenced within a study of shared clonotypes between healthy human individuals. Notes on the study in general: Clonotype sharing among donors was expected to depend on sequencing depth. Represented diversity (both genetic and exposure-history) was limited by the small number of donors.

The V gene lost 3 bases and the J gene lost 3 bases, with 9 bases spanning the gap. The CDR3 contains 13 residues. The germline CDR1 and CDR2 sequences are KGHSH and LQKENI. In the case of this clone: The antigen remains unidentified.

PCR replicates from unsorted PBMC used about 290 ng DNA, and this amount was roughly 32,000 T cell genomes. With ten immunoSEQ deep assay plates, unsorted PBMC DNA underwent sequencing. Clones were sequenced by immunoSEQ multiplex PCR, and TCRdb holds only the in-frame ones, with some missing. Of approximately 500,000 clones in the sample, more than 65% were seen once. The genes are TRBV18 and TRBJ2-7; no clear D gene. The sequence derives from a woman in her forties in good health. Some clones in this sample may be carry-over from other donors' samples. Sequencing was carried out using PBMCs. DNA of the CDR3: TGTGCCAGCTCACCGCCGGTCAACTACGAGCAGTACTTC. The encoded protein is CASSPPVNYEQYF. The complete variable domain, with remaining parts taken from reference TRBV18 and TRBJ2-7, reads NAGVMQNPRHLVRRRGQEARLRCSPMKGHSHVYWYRQLPEEGLKFMVYLQKENIIDESGMPKERFSAEFPKEGPSILRIQQVVRGDSAAYFCASSPPVNYEQYFGPGTRLTVT.